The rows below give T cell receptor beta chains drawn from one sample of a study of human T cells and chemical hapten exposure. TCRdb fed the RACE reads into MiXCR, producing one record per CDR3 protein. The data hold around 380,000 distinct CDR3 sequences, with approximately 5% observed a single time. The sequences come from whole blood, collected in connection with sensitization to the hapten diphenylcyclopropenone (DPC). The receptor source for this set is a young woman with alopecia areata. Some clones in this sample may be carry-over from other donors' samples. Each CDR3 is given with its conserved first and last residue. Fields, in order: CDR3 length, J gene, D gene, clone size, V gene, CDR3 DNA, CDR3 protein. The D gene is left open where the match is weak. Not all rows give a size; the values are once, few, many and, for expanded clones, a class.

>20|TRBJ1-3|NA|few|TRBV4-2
TGTGCCAGCAGCCAAGATAATTCGTGGAATCGACCTAACTCTGGAAACACCATATATTTT
CASSQDNSWNRPNSGNTIYF
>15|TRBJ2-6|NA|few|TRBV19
TGTGCCAGTTGCCCCGGGGGACCTGGGGCCAACGTCCTGACTTTC
CASCPGGPGANVLTF
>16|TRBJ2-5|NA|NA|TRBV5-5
TGTGCCAGCAGCTTGGCCGGCGCCCCCCAGCAGGAGACCCAGTACTTC
CASSLAGAPQQETQYF
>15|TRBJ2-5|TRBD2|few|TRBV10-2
TGCGCCAGCAGTGAATTTATGGGACTAGCGGAGACCCAGTACTTC
CASSEFMGLAETQYF
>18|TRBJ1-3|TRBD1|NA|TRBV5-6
TGTGCCAGCAGCTTGCTTGGGACAGGGGGACCCTCTGGAAACACCATATATTTT
CASSLLGTGGPSGNTIYF
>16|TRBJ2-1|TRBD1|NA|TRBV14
TGTGCCAGCAGCCAGTCCCAGGGGGCGGGCTACAATGAGCAGTTCTTC
CASSQSQGAGYNEQFF
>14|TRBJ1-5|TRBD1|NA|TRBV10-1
TGCGCCAGCAAAGGACAGGGGGACAATCAGCCCCAGCATTTT
CASKGQGDNQPQHF
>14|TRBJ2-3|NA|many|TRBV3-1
TGTGCCAGCAGATCCGGGACCAACACAGATACGCAGTATTTT
CASRSGTNTDTQYF
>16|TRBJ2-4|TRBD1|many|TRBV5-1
TGCGCCAGCAGCTTGGAGGGACAGGGAAGGGGCGGCATTCAGTACTTC
CASSLEGQGRGGIQYF
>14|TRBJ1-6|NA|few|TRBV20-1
TGCAGTGCTAGAGAGGGGGGAGGGGATTCACCCCTCCACTTT
CSAREGGGDSPLHF
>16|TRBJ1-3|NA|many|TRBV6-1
TGTGCCAGCAGCCGAGGGCCTACCTTCTCTGGAAACACCATATATTTT
CASSRGPTFSGNTIYF
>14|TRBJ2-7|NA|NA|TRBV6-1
TGTGCCAGCAGTGAAGCAGTGGAGGGTTACGAGCAGTACTTC
CASSEAVEGYEQYF
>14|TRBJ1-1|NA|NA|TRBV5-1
TGCGCCAGCAGCTTGGTAACAGGGCCCACTGAAGCTTTCTTT
CASSLVTGPTEAFF
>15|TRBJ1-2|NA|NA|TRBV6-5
TGTGCCAGCACCCGGGGGGGCGGGGATCTACGTGGCTACACCTTC
CASTRGGGDLRGYTF
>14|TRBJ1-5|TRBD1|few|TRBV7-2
TGTGCCAGCAGGGGACAGGGCGACAATCAGCCCCAGCATTTT
CASRGQGDNQPQHF
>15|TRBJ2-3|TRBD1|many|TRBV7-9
TGTGCCAGCAGCGAGACAGGGAGTGGCACAGATACGCAGTATTTT
CASSETGSGTDTQYF
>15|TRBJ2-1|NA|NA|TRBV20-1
TGCAGTGCTAGGGATTCGAAGGGTCCAGACAATGAGCAGTTCTTC
CSARDSKGPDNEQFF
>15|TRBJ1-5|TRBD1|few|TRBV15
TGTGCCACCAGCCGAGGGACAGGTAGAAATCAGCCCCAGCATTTT
CATSRGTGRNQPQHF
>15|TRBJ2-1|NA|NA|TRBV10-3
TGTGCCATCAGTGAGGTAAAGGACACCTACGGAGGAGAGTTCTTC
CAISEVKDTYGGEFF
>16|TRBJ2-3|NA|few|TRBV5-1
TGCGCCAGCAGCTTGGCCGACAAGGCCGGCGGCAATACGCAGTATTTT
CASSLADKAGGNTQYF
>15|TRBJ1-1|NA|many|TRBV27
TGTGCCAGCAGTTTTGGGACGGGGACGAACACTGAAGCTTTCTTT
CASSFGTGTNTEAFF
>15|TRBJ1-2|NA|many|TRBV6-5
TGTGCCAGCAGTTACTTACCAAGGCCTAACTATGGCTACACCTTC
CASSYLPRPNYGYTF
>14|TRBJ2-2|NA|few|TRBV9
TGTGCCAGCAGCGTAGACTTAAACACCGGGGAGCTGTTTTTT
CASSVDLNTGELFF
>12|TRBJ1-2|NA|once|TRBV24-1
TGTGCCACCAGTGATCAGACTTATGGCTACACCTTC
CATSDQTYGYTF
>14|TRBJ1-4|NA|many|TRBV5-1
TGCGCCAGCAGCTTACGGCCTGATAATGAAAAACTGTTTTTT
CASSLRPDNEKLFF
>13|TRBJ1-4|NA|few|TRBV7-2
TGTGCCAGCAGCTTACAGGGGCGGGAAAAACTGTTTTTT
CASSLQGREKLFF
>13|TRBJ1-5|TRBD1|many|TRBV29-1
TGCAGCGTTAGCTCAGGGGGCGGGCAGCCCCAGCATTTT
CSVSSGGGQPQHF
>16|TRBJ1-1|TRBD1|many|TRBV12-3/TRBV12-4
TGTGCCAGCAGTTTAAGCCCAGGGGGCATGGGCACTGAAGCTTTCTTT
CASSLSPGGMGTEAFF
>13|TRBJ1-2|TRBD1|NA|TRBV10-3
TGTGCCACCCGGGACAGAGCTAACTATGGCTACACCTTC
CATRDRANYGYTF
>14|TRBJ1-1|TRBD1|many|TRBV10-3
TGTGCCATCAGGGGAACAGGGGCGAGAGCTGAAGCTTTCTTT
CAIRGTGARAEAFF
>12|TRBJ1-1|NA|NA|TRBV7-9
TGTGCCAGCAGCTGGACTAACACTGAAGCTTTCTTT
CASSWTNTEAFF
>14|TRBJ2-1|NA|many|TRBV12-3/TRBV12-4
TGTGCCAGCAGTTTTACCAAAATGGGGCGTGAGCAGTTCTTC
CASSFTKMGREQFF
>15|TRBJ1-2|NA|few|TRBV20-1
TGCAGTGCTAGAGAGGTACCGGGGGATGACTATGGCTACACCTTC
CSAREVPGDDYGYTF
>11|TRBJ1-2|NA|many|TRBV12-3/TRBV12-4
TGTGCCAGCAGGCTCAGGGGCGGCTACACCTTC
CASRLRGGYTF
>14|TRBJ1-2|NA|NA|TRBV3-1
TGTGCCAGCAGCCAAGCGGCAGCCCCTCCGTCAGACACCTTC
CASSQAAAPPSDTF
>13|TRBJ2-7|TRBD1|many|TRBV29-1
TGCAGCGTTGAAGGGGACAGCCCCTACGAGCAGTACTTC
CSVEGDSPYEQYF
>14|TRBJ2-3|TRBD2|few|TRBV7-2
TGTGCCAGCAGACAGCGGGGGGGCCCGGATACGCAGTATTTT
CASRQRGGPDTQYF
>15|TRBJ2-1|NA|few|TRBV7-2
TGTGCCAGCAGCGGTCCGAGGACAGGGAGGGATGAGCAGTTCTTC
CASSGPRTGRDEQFF
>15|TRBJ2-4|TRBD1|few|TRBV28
TGTGCCAGCAGTTTGGACAGGCTAGCCAAAAACATTCAGTACTTC
CASSLDRLAKNIQYF
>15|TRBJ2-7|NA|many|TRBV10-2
TGCGCCAGCAGTGGCATAACAGGGGGGGCGGAGGAGCAGTACTTC
CASSGITGGAEEQYF
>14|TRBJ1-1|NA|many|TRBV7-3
TGTGCCAGCAGCTTAACGGACAGTAACACTGAAGCTTTCTTT
CASSLTDSNTEAFF
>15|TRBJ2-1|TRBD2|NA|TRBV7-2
TGTGCCAGCAGCCCAGAAGGACTAGTCTACAATGAGCAGTTCTTC
CASSPEGLVYNEQFF
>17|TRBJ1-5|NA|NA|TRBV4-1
TGCGCCAGCAGCCCCCGATGGCGGGGCGAGGGCAATCAGCCCCAGCATTTT
CASSPRWRGEGNQPQHF
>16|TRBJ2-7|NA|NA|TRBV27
TGTGCCAGCAGTCTGGGGGGGGGGACAGTGCCCTACGAGCAGTACTTC
CASSLGGGTVPYEQYF
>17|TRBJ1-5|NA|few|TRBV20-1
TGCAGTGCTAGCTCAGACACTAAAGCAGGGAGCAATCAGCCCCAGCATTTT
CSASSDTKAGSNQPQHF
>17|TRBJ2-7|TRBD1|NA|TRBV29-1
TGCAGCGTTGAAGTCGGACAGGGGACAGAAGGGTCATCCGAGCAGTACTTC
CSVEVGQGTEGSSEQYF
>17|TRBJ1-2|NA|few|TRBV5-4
TGTGCCAGCAGCTCCGCCGGGGGCGCTTGGGTTAACTATGGCTACACCTTC
CASSSAGGAWVNYGYTF
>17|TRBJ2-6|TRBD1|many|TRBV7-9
TGTGCCAGCAGCCAGATCGCGACAGGGCCTGGGGCCAACGTCCTGACTTTC
CASSQIATGPGANVLTF
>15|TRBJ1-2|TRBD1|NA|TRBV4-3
TGCGCCAGCAGCCATGGGACAGGGGGGGCCCACGGCTACACCTTC
CASSHGTGGAHGYTF
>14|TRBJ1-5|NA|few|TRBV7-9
TGTGCCAGCAGCTTATTAGGGAGCGGTCAGCCCCAGCATTTT
CASSLLGSGQPQHF